This T cell receptor (beta chain) was captured in a study of CD8 T cells in Susac syndrome. Regarding the study as a whole: The study recognized that the number of individuals in its TCR sequencing and HLA analysis was relatively small.

RNA was extracted with the RNeasy kit, and a quantity of 0.5 to 1 ug was reverse transcribed using random hexamers. TCRdb reprocessed the immunoSEQ multiplex PCR reads with MiXCR, giving one entry per CDR3 protein. The repertoire includes some 200,000 distinct CDR3 sequences, roughly 90% of them detected once, and approximately 0.09% sits in the top ten. As to this clonotype: Its antigen remains unknown.

The sequenced target, TCR beta, came from blood CD8+ and CD4+ T cells. The V end was cut by 0 bases, the J end by 9 bases, with 9 bases between. The CDR3 totals 13 residues. CDR1 LGHDT and CDR2 YNNKEL come from the germline V gene (reference sequence). This TCR came from a human donor with Susac syndrome. The sequenced material came from CD4+ T cells from PBMCs. This chain connects TRBV3-1 to TRBJ2-1; D unclear. CDR3 sequence: CASSQDSTSEQFF. The CDR3 DNA reads as TGTGCCAGCAGCCAAGATAGTACGAGTGAGCAGTTCTTC.